Listed here are 18 T cell receptor beta chains from one sample, sequenced in a study of spatial heterogeneity in lung cancer. The time point: sample taken at primary tumor resection. No cells were sorted before sequencing. The whole RNA sequenced was extracted from tumor, nontumor lung or frozen PBMC. TCRdb processed the 5' RACE reads anew with MiXCR; each CDR3 protein has one entry. This table holds roughly 15,000 distinct CDR3 sequences, around 8% found once. The specimen was PBMCs, collected at surgery. The receptors originated from a female donor with early-stage non-small cell lung cancer.

This clonotype was observed many times. J is TRBJ2-1 and V is TRBV3-1, with 8 nucleotides matching TRBD2. The CDR3 contains 11 residues. J was trimmed by 15 bases and V by 4 bases; bases with no gene match: 5. Germline loops: CDR1 LGHDT, CDR2 YNNKEL (reference sequence). The CDR3 DNA reads TGTGCCAGCAGCCTCACTAGCGGACTGTTCTTC. Its translation: CASSLTSGLFF.

This clonotype was recorded many times. The chain is built from TRBV11-2 and TRBJ2-1; D is ambiguous. This CDR3 spans 12 amino acids. The germline V gene encodes CDR1 SGHAT and CDR2 FQNNGV. Trimming removed 0 bases from V and 7 bases from J, with 4 bases in between. CDR3 in DNA: TGTGCCAGCAGCTTAGAAGGGAATGAGCAGTTCTTC. Translated, it gives CASSLEGNEQFF.

This clonotype was counted many times. The J gene is TRBJ1-1, the V gene TRBV6-1; 10 bases fit TRBD1. Germline loops: CDR1 MNHNS, CDR2 SASEGT. The CDR3 loop spans 15 amino acids. J lost 2 bases, V lost 4 bases, and 4 bases had no gene match. In nucleotides, the CDR3 is TGTGCCAGCAGTGGTTGGACAGGGGGAAACACTGAAGCTTTCTTT. It encodes CASSGWTGGNTEAFF.

This clonotype was counted ten times or more. This sequence joins TRBV10-1 and TRBJ2-2; TRBD1 might be the D (7 bases). Germline V gene sequence: CDR1 WNHNN, CDR2 SYGVQD (reference sequence). Trimming removed 6 bases from V and 5 bases from J, with 10 bases in between. This CDR3 is 13 amino acids long. As DNA, the CDR3 is TGCGCCAGCAGCCCAGGGGGGACCGGGGAGCTGTTTTTT. Amino acid sequence: CASSPGGTGELFF.

In the case of this clonotype: The junction departs from germline at one end; a sequencing error may be responsible. V usage is TRBV2 and J usage is TRBJ2-2; 10 bases fit TRBD1. CDR1 and CDR2 (germline): SNHLY, FYNNEI. The CDR3 is 15 residues long. The CDR3, as DNA: TGTGCCAGCAGTGCTGAGACAGGGGGCACCGAGGAGCTGTTTTTT. It is translated as CASSAETGGTEELFF.

This clonotype has at least ten counts. This chain links TRBV7-2 with TRBJ1-2; D is unresolved. The CDR3 length is 14 residues. Germline assignment: CDR1 SGHTA and CDR2 FQGNSA. V lost 5 bases, J lost 4 bases, and 14 bases lay in between. The DNA for the CDR3 is TGTGCCAGCAGCCCCGCACGGGCCCCCTATGGCTACACCTTC. This encodes CASSPARAPYGYTF. The whole variable domain, filled in from reference TRBV7-2 and TRBJ1-2, reads GAGVSQSPSNKVTEKGKDVELRCDPISGHTALYWYRQSLGQGLEFLIYFQGNSAPDKSGLPSDRFSAERTGGSVSTLTIQRTQQEDSAVYLCASSPARAPYGYTFGSGTRLTVV.

This clonotype came up many times. V gene TRBV29-1 combines with J gene TRBJ1-1; D is unclear. Trimming stripped 6 bases from V and 0 bases from J, with 17 bases between. The germline gives CDR1 SQVTM, CDR2 ANQGSEA. CDR3 length: 15 amino acids. CDR3 in DNA: TGCAGCGTCAAATTGGGGTCGGGCTTGAACACTGAAGCTTTCTTT. This encodes CSVKLGSGLNTEAFF.

This clonotype appeared a few times. The CDR3 sequence is CASMLQGGQETQYF. As DNA, the CDR3 is TGTGCCAGTATGCTACAGGGGGGGCAAGAGACCCAGTACTTC. The chain has TRBV6-6 and TRBJ2-5; the D gene is possibly TRBD1 (8 bases). Trimming pared 9 bases from V and 2 bases from J, leaving 16 bases between. The length of the CDR3 is 14 residues. CDR1 and CDR2 from the germline V gene are MNHNY and SVGAGI (reference sequence).

This clonotype was counted ten times or more. In DNA form, the CDR3 reads TGTGCCAGTAGTATGGTACTAGCGGGGGGGCGCAATGAGCAGTTCTTC. It is translated as CASSMVLAGGRNEQFF. The chain couples TRBV19 to TRBJ2-1, with 13 bases identical to TRBD2. The CDR3 has 16 residues. Germline V gives CDR1 LNHDA, CDR2 SQIVND (reference sequence). V lost 3 bases, J lost 6 bases, and 5 bases stayed unmatched.

This clonotype showed up many times. The chain uses TRBV27 and TRBJ2-7; 9 bases are a match to TRBD2. There are 16 residues in the CDR3. Germline CDR1 reads MNHEY; CDR2 reads SMNVEV (reference sequence). V trimming: 5 bases; J trimming: 7 bases; junction bases outside the gene matches: 15. The CDR3 reads CASSGSGSLKVGEQYF. The CDR3 coding sequence is TGTGCCAGCAGTGGTAGCGGGAGCCTTAAGGTGGGAGAGCAGTACTTC.

This clonotype was found many times. This chain joins TRBV23-1 and TRBJ2-7; perhaps D is TRBD1 or TRBD2 (5 bases each). TRBV23-1 is placed among ORFs of uncertain function. CDR3 length: 14 amino acids. V was clipped by 4 bases and J by 6 bases, with 16 bases between them. The CDR3 here is CASSRRASLAEQYF. The CDR3 region has the DNA TGCGCCAGCAGTCGCAGGGCGTCGCTAGCCGAGCAGTACTTC.

This clonotype occurred a few times. The chain carries TRBV12-3 or TRBV12-4 and TRBJ2-2; D is undetermined. The CDR3 length is 19 residues. Trimming removed 7 bases at V and 0 bases at J, with 24 bases between. The CDR3 spells CASIMTYWSRQANTGELFF. CDR3 nucleotides: TGTGCCAGCATTATGACCTACTGGAGTCGGCAGGCGAACACCGGGGAGCTGTTTTTT.

This clonotype showed up many times. In nucleotides, the CDR3 is TGTGCCAGCAGGGATACTGGTTCCTTAAGTTCTGGCTACACCTTC. Translated, it gives CASRDTGSLSSGYTF. The J gene is TRBJ1-2, the V gene TRBV6-1; D gene unclear. Germline assignment: CDR1 MNHNS and CDR2 SASEGT. Trimming pared 6 bases from V and 7 bases from J, leaving 21 bases between. The length of the CDR3 is 15 residues.

This clonotype has a count of ten or more. The rearrangement uses TRBV11-2 and TRBJ1-2, with D perhaps matching TRBD1 (5 bases). The CDR3 loop spans 15 amino acids. Looked up from germline, CDR1 is SGHAT and CDR2 is FQNNGV. Trimming removed 1 base from V and 4 bases from J, with 13 bases in between. The DNA for the CDR3 is TGTGCCAGCAGCTTAGGGGTTACAGGACCCTATGGCTACACCTTC. Translated: CASSLGVTGPYGYTF.

This clonotype was seen a few times. The gene calls are TRBV20-1 and TRBJ2-1, with a weak D call TRBD1 (5 bases). This CDR3 is built from 13 residues. The V gene's germline CDR1 is DFQATT and CDR2 SNEGSKA (reference sequence). V was cut by 5 bases and J by 8 bases, with 16 bases left in between. The CDR3 coding sequence is TGCAGTGCTCCCCGGACACCTTCCGATGAGCAGTTCTTC. This gives the protein CSAPRTPSDEQFF.

V is TRBV6-6 and J is TRBJ2-1; D perhaps matches TRBD2 (7 bases). V was pared by 5 bases and J by 9 bases, with 20 bases between. This CDR3 region has 15 residues. Germline V gene data show CDR1 as MNHNY and CDR2 as SVGAGI (reference sequence). The CDR3 here is CASSPLWRGQGEQFF. Written as DNA, the CDR3 is TGTGCCAGCAGTCCCCTCTGGCGGGGGCAGGGTGAGCAGTTCTTC.

This clonotype was counted many times. This chain links TRBV6-1 with TRBJ2-1; no clear D gene. V was trimmed by 1 base and J by 2 bases, leaving 12 bases between them. Germline CDR1 reads MNHNS; CDR2 reads SASEGT. The CDR3 consists of 16 residues. The CDR3 region is CASSEERTHPYNEQFF. The CDR3, as DNA: TGTGCCAGCAGTGAAGAAAGGACGCATCCCTACAATGAGCAGTTCTTC.

This clonotype was recorded at least ten times. The chain joins TRBV12-3 or TRBV12-4 to TRBJ2-3; a weak D match, TRBD2 (6 bases). V lost 3 bases and J lost 4, with 17 bases in between. The CDR3 consists of 16 residues. This chain's CDR3 is CASSLPPLAEADTQYF. The CDR3 coding sequence is TGTGCCAGCAGTTTGCCCCCACTAGCTGAGGCAGATACGCAGTATTTT.